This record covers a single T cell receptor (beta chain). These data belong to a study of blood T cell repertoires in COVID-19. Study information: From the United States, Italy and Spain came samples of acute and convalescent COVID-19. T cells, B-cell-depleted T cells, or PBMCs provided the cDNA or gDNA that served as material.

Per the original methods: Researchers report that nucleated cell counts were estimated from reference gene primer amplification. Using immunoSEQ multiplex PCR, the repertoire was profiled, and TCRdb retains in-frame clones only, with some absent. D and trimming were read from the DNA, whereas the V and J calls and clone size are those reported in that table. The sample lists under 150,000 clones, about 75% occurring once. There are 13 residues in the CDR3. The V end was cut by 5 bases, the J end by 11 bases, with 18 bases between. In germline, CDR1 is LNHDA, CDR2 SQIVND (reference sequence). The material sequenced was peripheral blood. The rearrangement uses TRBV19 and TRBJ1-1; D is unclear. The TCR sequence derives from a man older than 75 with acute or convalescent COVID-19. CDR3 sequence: CASSLDRGSWAFF. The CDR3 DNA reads TGTGCCAGTAGTCTCGACCGGGGATCTTGGGCTTTCTTT.